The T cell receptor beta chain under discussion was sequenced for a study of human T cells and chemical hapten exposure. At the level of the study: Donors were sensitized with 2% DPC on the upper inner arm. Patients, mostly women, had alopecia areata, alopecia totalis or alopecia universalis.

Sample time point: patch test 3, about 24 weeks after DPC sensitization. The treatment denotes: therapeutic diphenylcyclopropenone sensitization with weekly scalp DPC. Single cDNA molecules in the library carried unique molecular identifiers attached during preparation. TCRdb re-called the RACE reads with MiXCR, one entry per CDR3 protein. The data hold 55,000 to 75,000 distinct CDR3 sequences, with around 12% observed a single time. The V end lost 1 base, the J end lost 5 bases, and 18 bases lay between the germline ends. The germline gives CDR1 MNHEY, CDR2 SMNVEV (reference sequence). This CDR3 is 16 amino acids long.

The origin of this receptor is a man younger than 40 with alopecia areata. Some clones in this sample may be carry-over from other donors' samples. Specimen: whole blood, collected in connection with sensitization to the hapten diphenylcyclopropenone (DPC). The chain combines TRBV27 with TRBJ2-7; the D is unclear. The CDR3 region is CASSLYGPNTSDEQYF. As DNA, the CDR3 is TGTGCCAGCAGTTTATATGGGCCCAATACATCCGACGAGCAGTACTTC.